The clone carrying this TCR beta chain was picked up one time. The data belong to a study of blood T cell repertoires in COVID-19. Here immunoSEQ multiplex PCR was the method, and the copy in TCRdb shows in-frame clones only, minus some. The table lists about 37,000 clones, over 80% of them singletons. CDR1 and CDR2 from the germline V gene are KGHSH and LQKENI. The CDR3 runs 15 residues. Trimming shortened V by 4 bases and J by 3 bases, and 15 bases separated the two germline ends. The receptor comes from a woman between 25 and 40 years old in a cohort sampled during active COVID-19. The chain carries TRBV18 and TRBJ1-2; possible D gene TRBD1, 5 bases. Sequences were obtained from peripheral blood. The CDR3 is CASSLQVVDHYGYTF. In DNA, the CDR3 is TGTGCCAGCTCACTACAGGTCGTCGATCACTATGGCTACACCTTC.